The clone carrying this T cell receptor beta chain was recorded only once. This record belongs to a study of cytomegalovirus exposure and HLA in healthy donors. Study-wide context: Earlier results showed approximately 120 million unique TCR beta sequences derived from some 190 million T cells.

A multiplex PCR was run with 60 Vbeta primers and 13 Jbeta primers. TCRdb's copy holds only in-frame clones and misses some; the assay was immunoSEQ multiplex PCR. Of just over 150,000 clones in the sample, 70% to 90% were seen once. CDR3 size: 14 residues. Germline CDR1 reads LNHDA; CDR2 reads SQIVND (reference sequence). V was clipped by 5 bases and J by 2 bases; unmatched bases: 2. This chain connects TRBV19 to TRBJ1-5, with 8 nucleotides matching TRBD1. The sample consisted of PBMCs. The clonotype originates from a woman aged 18-29 years in good health and CMV-seronegative. CDR3 protein: CASSGQGGNQPQHF. Written as DNA, the CDR3 is TGTGCCAGTAGTGGACAGGGAGGCAATCAGCCCCAGCATTTT.